This is a list of T cell receptor beta chains from one sample in a study of shared T cell receptors in the human thymus. Sequencing was performed with immunoSEQ multiplex PCR; in TCRdb, only in-frame clones are kept and a portion is missing. The table lists about 380,000 clones, 95% of them singletons. Sequenced: thymocytes. Every receptor here comes from a human donor. CDR3s include the opening cysteine and the closing phenylalanine or tryptophan. A D gene is named only where the DNA matches it firmly. Clone size is shown for a subset of rows, as once, few, many or a class of expanded clone.

clone_size: once
d_call: TRBD2
v_call: TRBV5-4
j_call: TRBJ2-3
cdr3_aa: CASSSSSGSYSTDTQYF
cdr3_nt: TGTGCCAGCAGCTCCTCCAGCGGGAGTTATAGCACAGATACGCAGTATTTT

clone_size: .
d_call: TRBD2
v_call: TRBV9
j_call: TRBJ2-1
cdr3_aa: CASSFRYSGEQFF
cdr3_nt: TGTGCCAGCAGCTTCAGATATAGCGGGGAGCAGTTCTTC

clone_size: .
d_call: .
v_call: TRBV19
j_call: TRBJ2-2
cdr3_aa: CASSMIAGELFF
cdr3_nt: TGTGCCAGTAGTATGATAGCCGGGGAGCTGTTTTTT

clone_size: .
d_call: TRBD1
v_call: TRBV9
j_call: TRBJ2-7
cdr3_aa: CASRLTGVQDGEQYF
cdr3_nt: TGTGCCAGCAGGTTGACAGGGGTTCAGGACGGCGAGCAGTACTTC

clone_size: .
d_call: .
v_call: TRBV11-2
j_call: TRBJ2-7
cdr3_aa: CASSFQGPYEQYF
cdr3_nt: TGTGCCAGCAGCTTCCAGGGACCTTACGAGCAGTACTTC

clone_size: .
d_call: .
v_call: TRBV30
j_call: TRBJ2-1
cdr3_aa: CAWSVRRGHEQFF
cdr3_nt: TGTGCCTGGAGTGTACGTAGGGGTCATGAGCAGTTCTTC

clone_size: .
d_call: .
v_call: TRBV28
j_call: TRBJ1-5
cdr3_aa: CASGADINQPQHF
cdr3_nt: TGTGCCAGCGGAGCGGACATAAATCAGCCCCAGCATTTT

clone_size: .
d_call: TRBD2
v_call: TRBV5-8
j_call: TRBJ2-1
cdr3_aa: CASSIRPAGRKSYNEQFF
cdr3_nt: TGTGCCAGCAGCATTCGACCAGCGGGAAGGAAGTCCTACAATGAGCAGTTCTTC

clone_size: .
d_call: TRBD1
v_call: TRBV9
j_call: TRBJ2-5
cdr3_aa: CASSLGTGVGETQYF
cdr3_nt: TGTGCCAGCAGCCTTGGGACAGGGGTGGGAGAGACCCAGTACTTC

clone_size: .
d_call: TRBD1
v_call: TRBV6-1
j_call: TRBJ1-3
cdr3_aa: CATPTGQATGNTIYF
cdr3_nt: TGTGCCACCCCTACGGGACAGGCAACTGGAAACACCATATATTTT

clone_size: .
d_call: .
v_call: TRBV11-2
j_call: TRBJ2-2
cdr3_aa: CASSLSGFSGELFF
cdr3_nt: TGTGCCAGCAGCTTAAGCGGTTTTTCCGGGGAGCTGTTTTTT

clone_size: .
d_call: TRBD2
v_call: TRBV7-2
j_call: TRBJ2-1
cdr3_aa: CASSLAPWSAGGFDEQFF
cdr3_nt: TGTGCCAGCAGCTTAGCCCCATGGTCAGCGGGAGGTTTCGATGAGCAGTTCTTC

clone_size: few
d_call: .
v_call: TRBV13
j_call: TRBJ2-7
cdr3_aa: CASSFGWQGIYEQYF
cdr3_nt: TGTGCCAGCAGCTTTGGGTGGCAGGGGATTTACGAGCAGTACTTC

clone_size: .
d_call: TRBD1
v_call: TRBV27
j_call: TRBJ2-7
cdr3_aa: CASSAAAGTVPYEQYF
cdr3_nt: TGTGCCAGCAGTGCCGCCGCCGGGACAGTCCCCTACGAGCAGTACTTC

clone_size: once
d_call: .
v_call: TRBV29-1
j_call: TRBJ2-7
cdr3_aa: CSVGVPASYEQYF
cdr3_nt: TGCAGCGTTGGTGTCCCAGCCTCCTACGAGCAGTACTTC

clone_size: .
d_call: TRBD2
v_call: TRBV28
j_call: TRBJ2-7
cdr3_aa: CASSPPPSGRGHYEQYF
cdr3_nt: TGTGCCAGCAGTCCTCCCCCTAGCGGGAGGGGGCACTACGAGCAGTACTTC

clone_size: .
d_call: .
v_call: TRBV5-6
j_call: TRBJ2-7
cdr3_aa: CASSLGLTYEQYF
cdr3_nt: TGTGCCAGCAGCTTGGGACTCACCTACGAGCAGTACTTC

clone_size: .
d_call: .
v_call: TRBV18
j_call: TRBJ2-5
cdr3_aa: CASSPGPQGETQYF
cdr3_nt: TGTGCCAGCTCACCAGGCCCTCAGGGAGAGACCCAGTACTTC

clone_size: .
d_call: TRBD2
v_call: TRBV29-1
j_call: TRBJ2-5
cdr3_aa: CSVEHGAWRAGEETQYF
cdr3_nt: TGCAGCGTTGAGCACGGGGCTTGGCGAGCGGGAGAAGAGACCCAGTACTTC

clone_size: .
d_call: .
v_call: TRBV27
j_call: TRBJ2-7
cdr3_aa: CASRKRATRAHEQYF
cdr3_nt: TGTGCCAGCAGGAAGAGGGCCACCAGGGCCCACGAGCAGTACTTC

clone_size: .
d_call: TRBD2
v_call: TRBV11-3
j_call: TRBJ2-3
cdr3_aa: CASSLAGGTDTQYF
cdr3_nt: TGTGCCAGCAGCTTAGCGGGAGGAACTGATACGCAGTATTTT

clone_size: .
d_call: .
v_call: TRBV2
j_call: TRBJ1-5
cdr3_aa: CASTPRRGPSNQPQHF
cdr3_nt: TGTGCCAGCACCCCTAGGCGGGGGCCTAGCAATCAGCCCCAGCATTTT

clone_size: .
d_call: .
v_call: TRBV9
j_call: TRBJ2-1
cdr3_aa: CASSVPGLLGDEQFF
cdr3_nt: TGTGCCAGCAGCGTTCCGGGCCTGCTTGGCGATGAGCAGTTCTTC

clone_size: .
d_call: TRBD1
v_call: TRBV27
j_call: TRBJ2-1
cdr3_aa: CASSPGQEVGWDQTYNEQFF
cdr3_nt: TGTGCCAGCAGTCCCGGACAGGAGGTCGGGTGGGATCAAACGTACAATGAGCAGTTCTTC

clone_size: .
d_call: .
v_call: TRBV5-1
j_call: TRBJ1-2
cdr3_aa: CASSYQTTENNGYTF
cdr3_nt: TGCGCCAGCAGCTATCAAACGACAGAGAACAATGGCTACACCTTC

clone_size: .
d_call: TRBD1
v_call: TRBV28
j_call: TRBJ1-2
cdr3_aa: CASSPGTVQGYTF
cdr3_nt: TGTGCCAGCAGTCCCGGGACAGTACAGGGCTACACCTTC

clone_size: .
d_call: TRBD2
v_call: TRBV19
j_call: TRBJ2-2
cdr3_aa: CAGGGTGELFF
cdr3_nt: TGTGCAGGCGGGGGCACCGGGGAGCTGTTTTTT

clone_size: .
d_call: .
v_call: TRBV5-1
j_call: TRBJ2-7
cdr3_aa: CASSSTGPYEQYF
cdr3_nt: TGCGCCAGCAGCTCGACCGGACCCTACGAGCAGTACTTC

clone_size: .
d_call: .
v_call: TRBV5-6
j_call: TRBJ2-6
cdr3_aa: CASSLGTLSSGANVLTF
cdr3_nt: TGTGCCAGCAGCCTCGGGACATTGAGCTCTGGGGCCAACGTCCTGACTTTC

clone_size: .
d_call: TRBD1
v_call: TRBV9
j_call: TRBJ1-5
cdr3_aa: CASSAPLGGDRAPLYSNQPQHF
cdr3_nt: TGTGCCAGCAGCGCCCCCCTCGGAGGGGACAGGGCCCCGCTTTATAGCAATCAGCCCCAGCATTTT

clone_size: .
d_call: TRBD1
v_call: TRBV25-1
j_call: TRBJ2-7
cdr3_aa: CASSEYQGTGDYYEQYF
cdr3_nt: TGTGCCAGCAGTGAATATCAGGGGACAGGAGACTACTACGAGCAGTACTTC

clone_size: .
d_call: .
v_call: TRBV5-4
j_call: TRBJ2-7
cdr3_aa: CASSGPGEGIPTYEQYF
cdr3_nt: TGTGCCAGCAGCGGACCCGGTGAGGGGATTCCTACCTACGAGCAGTACTTC

clone_size: .
d_call: TRBD2
v_call: TRBV29-1
j_call: TRBJ2-7
cdr3_aa: CSVEVGAGGSYEQYF
cdr3_nt: TGCAGCGTTGAAGTGGGTGCGGGAGGTTCCTACGAGCAGTACTTC

clone_size: .
d_call: TRBD1
v_call: TRBV7-4
j_call: TRBJ2-3
cdr3_aa: CASSKEGGPGDTQYF
cdr3_nt: TGTGCCAGCAGCAAAGAAGGGGGCCCGGGGGATACGCAGTATTTT

clone_size: .
d_call: .
v_call: TRBV27
j_call: TRBJ2-7
cdr3_aa: CASSPPERGDYEQYF
cdr3_nt: TGTGCCAGCAGTCCCCCGGAGAGGGGAGACTACGAGCAGTACTTC

clone_size: .
d_call: .
v_call: TRBV7-8
j_call: TRBJ2-7
cdr3_aa: CASSLAFIGVDGSSYEQYF
cdr3_nt: TGTGCCAGCAGCTTAGCCTTTATTGGGGTCGACGGAAGCTCCTACGAGCAGTACTTC

clone_size: .
d_call: .
v_call: TRBV12-5
j_call: TRBJ2-5
cdr3_aa: CASGWGEETQYF
cdr3_nt: TGTGCTAGTGGTTGGGGAGAGGAGACCCAGTACTTC